Below are 20 T cell receptor beta chains sequenced from a single sample in a study of blood T cells in healthy people across ages. The use of a sample-barcoded 5' primer and a J-beta primer mix characterized a second PCR of roughly 7 to 11 cycles. TCRdb processed the 5' RACE reads anew with MiXCR; each CDR3 protein has one entry. The data show roughly 730,000 distinct CDR3 sequences, with roughly 56% seen just once and more than 25% held by the top ten. The sequenced sample was blood. The receptor set was obtained from a man aged 40-49 years in good health.

The chain joins TRBV4-3 to TRBJ2-1; no reliable D call. CDR1 and CDR2 from the germline V gene are LGHNA and YSLEER. With 3 bases removed from V and 9 bases from J, the gap between germline ends came to 12 bases. This CDR3 has 13 amino acids. CDR3 protein: CASSQGTAVEQFF. The CDR3 bases are TGCGCCAGCAGCCAGGGTACCGCGGTTGAGCAGTTCTTC.

The chain has TRBV4-2 and TRBJ2-1; 12 bases agree with TRBD2. The germline CDR1 and CDR2 sequences are LGHNA and YNFKEQ. Trimming took 4 bases from V and 8 from J; bases not matched to a gene: 9. The CDR3 runs 16 residues. DNA for the CDR3: TGTGCCAGCAGCCCATCTAGCGGGAGGGGAGACGATGAGCAGTTCTTC. Translation gives CASSPSSGRGDDEQFF.

The chain links TRBV12-3 or TRBV12-4 to TRBJ2-5, with D possibly called TRBD1 or TRBD2 (5 bases each). Trimming took 6 bases from V and 4 from J, leaving 18 bases between them. The CDR3 is 15 residues long. The CDR3 sequence: CASRHGTWRRETQYF. The CDR3, as DNA: TGTGCCAGCAGACATGGGACCTGGAGGAGAGAGACCCAGTACTTC.

The genes are TRBV24-1 and TRBJ1-3; D possibly corresponds to TRBD1 (6 bases). The CDR3 is 15 amino acids. Germline-derived CDR1 and CDR2 are KGHDR and SFDVKD. V lost 12 bases and J lost 8, with 25 bases in between. The CDR3 loop is CAPTDRLRRGHTIYF. DNA of the CDR3: TGTGCCCCCACCGACAGGCTGAGACGCGGACACACCATATATTTT.

This clonotype was seen only a few times. This chain connects TRBV7-2 to TRBJ2-4, with D tentatively TRBD1 (6 bases). V shed 5 bases and J shed 8 bases, with 16 bases lying between them. The germline V gene encodes CDR1 SGHTA and CDR2 FQGNSA. There are 14 residues in the CDR3. CDR3: CASSGYTGRDIQYF. In DNA, the CDR3 is TGTGCCAGCAGCGGGTATACAGGGCGAGACATTCAGTACTTC.

This clonotype has a handful of counts. V is TRBV5-1 and J is TRBJ2-7; unclear D gene. The CDR3 runs to 11 residues. The germline CDR1 and CDR2 sequences are SGHRS and YFSETQ. V gave up 2 bases and J gave up 5 bases, with 5 bases separating them. This CDR3 is CASSFFHEQYF. The DNA of the CDR3 is TGCGCCAGCAGCTTTTTCCACGAGCAGTACTTC.

This rearrangement joins TRBV12-3 or TRBV12-4 to TRBJ1-2; the D gene is possibly TRBD1 (5 bases). CDR3 size: 16 residues. The ends were cut back, 5 bases at V and 3 bases at J, with 19 bases in the middle. CDR3 protein: CASSPPGEVFDYGYTF. As DNA, the CDR3 is TGTGCCAGCAGTCCCCCGGGGGAGGTATTCGACTATGGCTACACCTTC.

This sequence joins TRBV12-3 or TRBV12-4 and TRBJ1-1; 8 bases fit TRBD1. The V segment lost 8 bases and the J segment 10 bases; nucleotides outside the gene matches: 12. The CDR3 is 13 amino acids. The CDR3 protein is CASLPGQGAVAFF. The CDR3 bases are TGTGCCAGCCTCCCTGGGCAGGGGGCAGTAGCTTTCTTT.

The chain is built from TRBV21-1 and TRBJ2-7; no DNA check was done on the table's D call, TRBD1. TRBV21-1 is a listed pseudogene. The CDR3 covers 14 residues. CDR3 in DNA: TGTGCCAGCAGCACCGGGGGGCAAACCTACGAGCAGTACTTC. It is translated as CASSTGGQTYEQYF.

This clonotype was counted a few times. The chain uses TRBV4-3 and TRBJ2-7, with D possibly TRBD1 on 7 matching bases. V was trimmed by 3 bases and J by 6 bases, leaving 21 bases between them. The CDR3 is 16 residues long. CDR1 and CDR2 (germline): LGHNA, YSLEER. CDR3 DNA sequence: TGCGCCAGCAGCCAGGAAACACCCGGACAGGAGGGCGAGCAGTACTTC. This sequence encodes CASSQETPGQEGEQYF.

The chain couples TRBV12-3 or TRBV12-4 to TRBJ2-3, with 8 bases fitting TRBD2. V lost 1 base to trimming and J lost 4 bases; unmatched junction nucleotides: 4. This CDR3 has 15 residues. CDR3 DNA sequence: TGTGCCAGCAGTTTAGAAGCGGGGGTCGCAGATACGCAGTATTTT. This gives the protein CASSLEAGVADTQYF.

This clonotype was seen more than once but under ten times. The chain has TRBV7-9 and TRBJ1-2; D gene uncertain. The germline V and J ends were trimmed by 0 bases and 8 bases, with 7 bases remaining between them. The V gene's germline CDR1 is SEHNR and CDR2 FQNEAQ (reference sequence). The CDR3 runs to 12 residues. The CDR3 is CASSLASWGYTF. The CDR3 coding sequence is TGTGCCAGCAGCTTAGCATCGTGGGGCTACACCTTC.

CDR3 coding DNA: TGTGCCAGCAGCCAACCGGGACAGTCCCAAGAGACCCAGTACTTC. Translated: CASSQPGQSQETQYF. The chain joins TRBV3-1 to TRBJ2-5; 7 bases are shared with TRBD1. After removal of 2 bases from V and 1 base from J, the junction contained 4 bases not matched to a gene. CDR3 size: 15 residues. Germline V CDR1 and CDR2: LGHDT, YNNKEL (reference sequence).

The J gene is TRBJ2-4, the V gene TRBV7-2; 10 bases fit TRBD1. The J call may be wrong; the DNA end is better matched by TRBJ2-7. This CDR3 is built from 15 residues. In germline, CDR1 is SGHTA, CDR2 FQGNSA. CDR3 in DNA: TGTGCCAGCAGCTCCCTTGAGGACAGGGGGGGCGAGCAGTACTTC. It yields the protein CASSSLEDRGGEQYF.

This clonotype has a handful of counts. CDR3 nucleotide sequence: TGTGCCAGCAGCATAGTACAAGAGACCCAGTACTTC. Its protein product is CASSIVQETQYF. This chain joins TRBV12-3 or TRBV12-4 and TRBJ2-5, with no clear D. The ends were cut back, 6 bases at V and 2 bases at J, with 7 bases in the middle. This CDR3 is built from 12 residues.

The J gene is TRBJ2-1, the V gene TRBV6-2 or TRBV6-3; unclear D gene. The CDR3 totals 16 residues. Germline CDR1 and CDR2: MNHEY and SVGEGT. Trimming shortened V by 0 bases and J by 0 bases, and 9 bases separated the two germline ends. The DNA for the CDR3 is TGTGCCAGCAGTTACTCGATAGAAAGCTCCTACAATGAGCAGTTCTTC. Its translation is CASSYSIESSYNEQFF.

This chain links TRBV7-2 with TRBJ2-4, with no clear D. CDR1 and CDR2 (germline): SGHTA, FQGNSA. This CDR3 contains 14 residues. Trimming took 3 bases from V and 1 from J, leaving 7 bases between them. CDR3 nucleotides: TGTGCCAGCAGCTTGGGGTGGGCCAAAAACATTCAGTACTTC. Encoded protein: CASSLGWAKNIQYF.

The chain links TRBV5-1 to TRBJ2-6; TRBD2 is a possible D gene (6 bases). Trimming shortened V by 0 bases and J by 0 bases, and 16 bases separated the two germline ends. In germline, CDR1 is SGHRS, CDR2 YFSETQ. The CDR3 is 19 amino acids. CDR3 residues: CASSLGPPGAYSGANVLTF. CDR3 DNA sequence: TGCGCCAGCAGCTTGGGACCTCCGGGAGCCTACTCTGGGGCCAACGTCCTGACTTTC. Filled out from reference TRBV5-1 and TRBJ2-6, the complete variable domain reads KAGVTQTPRYLIKTRGQQVTLSCSPISGHRSVSWYQQTPGQGLQFLFEYFSETQRNKGNFPGRFSGRQFSNSRSEMNVSTLELGDSALYLCASSLGPPGAYSGANVLTFGAGSRLTVL.

The chain employs TRBV3-1 and TRBJ2-6; TRBD1 agrees at 8 bases. Germline V gene data show CDR1 as LGHDT and CDR2 as YNNKEL (reference sequence). Trimming cost V 5 bases and J 0 bases; bases outside gene matches: 6. This CDR3 is built from 17 residues. This CDR3 reads CASSEQGALSGANVLTF. The CDR3 DNA reads as TGTGCCAGCAGCGAGCAGGGGGCTCTCTCTGGGGCCAACGTCCTGACTTTC. Using reference TRBV3-1 and TRBJ2-6 for the parts outside the CDR3, the full variable domain is DTAVSQTPKYLVTQMGNDKSIKCEQNLGHDTMYWYKQDSKKFLKIMFSYNNKELIINETVPNRFSPKSPDKAHLNLHINSLELGDSAVYFCASSEQGALSGANVLTFGAGSRLTVL.

The V and J genes are TRBV9 and TRBJ1-2, with TRBD1 as a possible D gene (6 bases). Per germline, CDR1 SGDLS and CDR2 YYNGEE. Trimming shortened V by 7 bases and J by 8 bases, and 9 bases separated the two germline ends. The CDR3 loop spans 10 amino acids. The CDR3 loop reads CASGGLGYTF. For the CDR3, the DNA is TGTGCCAGCGGGGGCTTAGGCTACACCTTC.